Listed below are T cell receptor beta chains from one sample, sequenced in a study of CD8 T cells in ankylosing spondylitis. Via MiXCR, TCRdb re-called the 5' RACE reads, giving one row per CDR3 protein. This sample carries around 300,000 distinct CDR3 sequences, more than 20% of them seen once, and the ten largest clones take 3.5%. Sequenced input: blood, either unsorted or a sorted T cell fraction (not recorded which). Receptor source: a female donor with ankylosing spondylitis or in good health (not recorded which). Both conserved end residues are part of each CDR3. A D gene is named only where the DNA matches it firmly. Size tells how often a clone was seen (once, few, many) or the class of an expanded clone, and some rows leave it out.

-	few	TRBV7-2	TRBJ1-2	TGTGCCAGCAGCTCGGACAGCTACTATGGCTACACCTTC	CASSSDSYYGYTF
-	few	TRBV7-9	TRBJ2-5	TGTGCCAGCAGCTTAGAACGGGAGCGAGAGACCCAGTACTTC	CASSLERERETQYF
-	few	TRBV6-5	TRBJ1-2	TGTGCCAGCAGTTACACCATAGCTAACTATGGCTACACCTTC	CASSYTIANYGYTF
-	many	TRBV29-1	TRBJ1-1	TGCAGCGGCCGACGGGGGGACACTGAAGCTTTCTTT	CSGRRGDTEAFF
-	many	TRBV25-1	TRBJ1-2	TGTGCCAGCAGCCAGGACGGAAACTATGGCTACACCTTC	CASSQDGNYGYTF
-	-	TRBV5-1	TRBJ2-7	TGCGCCAGCAGCTTGGTGGATAAGTCCGGCACGCCCCAGGAATACGAGCAGTACTTC	CASSLVDKSGTPQEYEQYF
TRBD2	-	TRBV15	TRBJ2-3	TGTGCCACCAGCAGCGATCCGGGAGGATTAGATACGCAGTATTTT	CATSSDPGGLDTQYF
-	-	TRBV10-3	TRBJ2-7	TGTGCCATCAGACAGGATGCCTACGAGCAGTACTTC	CAIRQDAYEQYF
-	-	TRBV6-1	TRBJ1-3	TGTGCCAGCAGCCTGGGGACCCCAGATGGGAACACCATATATTTT	CASSLGTPDGNTIYF
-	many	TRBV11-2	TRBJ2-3	TGTGCCAGCAGCTTACGAGGCTCGAGCACAGATACGCAGTATTTT	CASSLRGSSTDTQYF
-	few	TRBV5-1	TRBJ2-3	TGCGCCAGCAGCTTGACGGCGGGCGAGAGCACAGATACGCAGTATTTT	CASSLTAGESTDTQYF
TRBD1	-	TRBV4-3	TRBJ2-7	TGCGCCAGCAGCAACCGGGACAGGGGCACCGAGCAGTACTTC	CASSNRDRGTEQYF
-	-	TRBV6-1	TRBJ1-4	TGTGCCAGCAGTCCAGGGTTGACTAATGAAAAACTGTTTTTT	CASSPGLTNEKLFF
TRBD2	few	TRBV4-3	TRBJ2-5	TGCGCCAGCAGCCAAGAGGGCCGGGGGGGCTCGCAAGAGACCCAGTACTTC	CASSQEGRGGSQETQYF
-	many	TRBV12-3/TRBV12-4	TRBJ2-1	TGTGCCAGCAGCCTAAGGGAGGAGCAGTTCTTC	CASSLREEQFF
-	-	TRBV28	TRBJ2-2	TGTGCCAGCAGGCCGACTCCCAACACCGGGGAGCTGTTTTTT	CASRPTPNTGELFF
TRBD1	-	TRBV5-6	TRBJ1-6	TGTGCCAGCAGCTTGGCCGGGACAGGGGGAAATTCACCCCTCCACTTT	CASSLAGTGGNSPLHF
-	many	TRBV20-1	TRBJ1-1	TGCAGTGCTAGACGGCCAGGGAACACTGAAGCTTTCTTT	CSARRPGNTEAFF
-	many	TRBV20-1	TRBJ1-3	TGCAGTGCTAGGGGTCTGGACAGCCCCTCTGGAAACACCATATATTTT	CSARGLDSPSGNTIYF
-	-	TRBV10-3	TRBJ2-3	TGTGCCATCAGGAGGGGGGACACAGATACGCAGTATTTT	CAIRRGDTDTQYF
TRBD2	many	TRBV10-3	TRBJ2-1	TGTGCCATCTCCGCGGGAGGCCACGTGAATGAGCAGTTCTTC	CAISAGGHVNEQFF
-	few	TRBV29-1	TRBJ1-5	TGCAGCGTTGGGGAGGCCCAGCCCCAGCATTTT	CSVGEAQPQHF
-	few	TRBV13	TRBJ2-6	TGTGCCAGCAGCCCCCCTTCTATGACTGGGGCCAACGTCCTGACTTTC	CASSPPSMTGANVLTF
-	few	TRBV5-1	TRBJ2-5	TGCGCCAGCAGCGAGGGACGGCACCAAGAGACCCAGTACTTC	CASSEGRHQETQYF
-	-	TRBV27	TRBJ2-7	TGTGCCAGCAGTGGCCGGGACTCCCCCTACGAGCAGTACTTC	CASSGRDSPYEQYF
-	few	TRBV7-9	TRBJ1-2	TGTGCCAGCAGCTTAGGTGGGATGAGCTACACCTTC	CASSLGGMSYTF
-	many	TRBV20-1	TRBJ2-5	TGCAGTGCTTTGACAGGCACGGAAATTTATCAAGAGACCCAGTACTTC	CSALTGTEIYQETQYF
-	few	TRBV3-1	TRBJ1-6	TGTGCCAGCAGCCCTCGACCGTCCTATAATTCACCCCTCCACTTT	CASSPRPSYNSPLHF
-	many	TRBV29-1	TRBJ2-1	TGCAGCGTTGAAGGAGAGACCACCGATCCCCTTGAGCAGTTCTTC	CSVEGETTDPLEQFF
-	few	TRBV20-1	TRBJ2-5	TGCAGTGCCCGCCAGAGTGAGACCCAGTACTTC	CSARQSETQYF
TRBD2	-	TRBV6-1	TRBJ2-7	TGTGCCAGCAGTCAAACGAGACTAGCGGGAGTATCCCCGAGCTCCTACGAGCAGTACTTC	CASSQTRLAGVSPSSYEQYF
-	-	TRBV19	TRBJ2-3	TGTGCCAGTAGTAGGTTTGCGGGTACAGATACGCAGTATTTT	CASSRFAGTDTQYF
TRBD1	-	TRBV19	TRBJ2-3	TGTGCCAGTAGTACCGCAGGGGGTCACACAGATACGCAGTATTTT	CASSTAGGHTDTQYF
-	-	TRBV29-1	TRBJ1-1	TGCAGCGTTGAGTCCGGGGGGCGGACTGAAGCTTTCTTT	CSVESGGRTEAFF
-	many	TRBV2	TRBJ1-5	TGTGCCAGCAGTGAAGGGTGGTTTGGGGCCCAGCATTTT	CASSEGWFGAQHF
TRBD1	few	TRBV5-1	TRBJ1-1	TGCGCCAGCAGTGGACAGGGGAACACTGAAGCTTTCTTT	CASSGQGNTEAFF
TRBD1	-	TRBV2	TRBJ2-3	TGTGCCAGCATGGCTGAACAGGGGGCAGGATTCACGCAGTATTTT	CASMAEQGAGFTQYF
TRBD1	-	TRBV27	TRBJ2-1	TGTGCCAGCAGGAGAACAGGGGGCGGGTACAATGAGCAGTTCTTC	CASRRTGGGYNEQFF
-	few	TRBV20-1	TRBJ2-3	TGCAGTGCTAAACGGGCAGATACGCAGTATTTT	CSAKRADTQYF
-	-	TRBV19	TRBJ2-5	TGTGCCAGTAGTATAGCCCCAGGCCCCCTCCAAGAGACCCAGTACTTC	CASSIAPGPLQETQYF
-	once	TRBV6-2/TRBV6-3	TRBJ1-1	TGTGCCGGGGGGAGAGGTACTGAAGCTTTCTTT	CAGGRGTEAFF
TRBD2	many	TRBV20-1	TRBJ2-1	TGCAGTGCGCCCCTAGGGAGCGGGAGTGTTGAGCAGTTCTTC	CSAPLGSGSVEQFF